The 18 T cell receptor beta chains below were found in one sample sequenced in a study of blood T cell repertoires in COVID-19. TCRdb keeps only in-frame clones here, not all; method: immunoSEQ multiplex PCR. The repertoire has 200,000 to 250,000 clones, around 82% of them found once; the top ten carry 2.5% to 3.5%. The sequenced sample was peripheral blood. The receptors shown here come from a man aged 45-65 years with active or convalescent COVID-19.

The chain couples TRBV6-2 or TRBV6-3 to TRBJ1-6; the match to TRBD1 covers 8 bases. The germline V gene encodes CDR1 MNHEY and CDR2 SVGEGT. There are 14 residues in the CDR3. The ends lost 5 bases at V and 8 bases at J; junction bases unmatched: 5. CDR3 in DNA: TGTGCCAGCAGTACGGGACAGGTGTATTCACCCCTCCACTTT. Translated: CASSTGQVYSPLHF.

The chain uses TRBV5-1 and TRBJ2-7; D might be TRBD1 (6 bases). The CDR3 is 13 residues long. Per germline, CDR1 SGHRS and CDR2 YFSETQ. V lost 3 bases and J 2 bases, leaving 9 bases between the germline ends. The CDR3 spells CASSSGTTYEQYF. In nucleotides, the CDR3 is TGCGCCAGCAGCTCGGGGACAACCTACGAGCAGTACTTC.

The V call is TRBV7-3, the J call TRBJ2-2; D ambiguous. CDR3 length equals 14 residues. The germline gives CDR1 SGHTA, CDR2 FQGTGA. Trimming pared 5 bases from V and 4 bases from J, leaving 11 bases between. The CDR3 DNA follows: TGTGCCAGCAGCCCCGTTAGAGGCACCGGGGAGCTGTTTTTT. The encoded protein is CASSPVRGTGELFF. Full variable domain (remainder filled in from reference TRBV7-3 and TRBJ2-2): GAGVSQTPSNKVTEKGKYVELRCDPISGHTALYWYRQSLGQGPEFLIYFQGTGAADDSGLPNDRFFAVRPEGSVSTLKIQRTERGDSAVYLCASSPVRGTGELFFGEGSRLTVL.

The V gene is TRBV27, the J gene TRBJ2-1; the match to TRBD1 covers 9 bases. CDR1 is MNHEY and CDR2 is SMNVEV in the germline V gene (reference sequence). V shed 3 bases, J shed 1 base, and the junction held 1 base outside the gene matches. The CDR3 contains 15 residues. The CDR3 region has the DNA TGTGCCAGCAGTTTTGACAGGGGGTCCTACAATGAGCAGTTCTTC. Translation gives CASSFDRGSYNEQFF.

The rearrangement links TRBV5-6 to TRBJ1-6; the D is unclear. V lost 0 bases and J lost 2, with 9 bases in between. The CDR3 has 16 residues. Germline lookup yields CDR1 SGHDT and CDR2 YYEEEE. CDR3 residues: CASSLGPGTYNSPLHF. As DNA, the CDR3 is TGTGCCAGCAGCTTGGGCCCAGGCACCTATAATTCACCCCTCCACTTT.

V and J are TRBV19 and TRBJ1-5, with D uncertain. Germline V lookup: CDR1 LNHDA, CDR2 SQIVND (reference sequence). V lost 7 bases to trimming and J lost 6 bases, with 13 bases between them. CDR3 size: 13 residues. The CDR3 DNA reads as TGTGCCAGTAACGACTTTTCTCGTCAGCCCCAGCATTTT. Residues: CASNDFSRQPQHF.

This chain uses TRBV19 with TRBJ2-5; TRBD2 matches 10 bases. CDR1 and CDR2 (germline): LNHDA, SQIVND (reference sequence). The CDR3 covers 16 residues. Trimming removed 3 bases from V and 1 base from J; junction bases left unmatched: 5. Written as DNA, the CDR3 is TGTGCCAGTAGTATCCCCGGACTAGCGGTCCAAGAGACCCAGTACTTC. Protein product: CASSIPGLAVQETQYF.

The chain carries TRBV15 and TRBJ1-1; D possibly corresponds to TRBD1 (6 bases). The CDR3 has 13 residues. V shed 8 bases and J shed 5 bases, with 15 bases lying between them. The V gene's germline CDR1 is LNHNV and CDR2 YYDKDF (reference sequence). As DNA, the CDR3 is TGTGCCACCTGGGGGGGCGGTCGGACTGAAGCTTTCTTT. It encodes CATWGGGRTEAFF. Full variable domain (outside the CDR3, taken from reference TRBV15 and TRBJ1-1): DAMVIQNPRYQVTQFGKPVTLSCSQTLNHNVMYWYQQKSSQAPKLLFHYYDKDFNNEADTPDNFQSRRPNTSFCFLDIRSPGLGDTAMYLCATWGGGRTEAFFGQGTRLTVV.

The chain has TRBV7-9 and TRBJ1-2; 9 positions match TRBD1. The length of the CDR3 is 17 residues. Germline CDR1 SEHNR, CDR2 FQNEAQ (reference sequence). The V gene end was trimmed by 1 base and the J gene end by 3 bases; junction bases not matched to a gene: 9. The CDR3 here is CASSLVGTGGRYYGYTF. CDR3 DNA sequence: TGTGCCAGCAGCTTAGTGGGAACAGGGGGCAGATACTATGGCTACACCTTC.

The gene calls are TRBV27 and TRBJ2-1; a possible D gene is TRBD2 (5 bases). The CDR3 runs to 15 residues. The V and J ends lost 3 bases and 14 bases respectively, with 23 bases between them. CDR1 is MNHEY and CDR2 is SMNVEV in the germline V gene (reference sequence). The CDR3 DNA follows: TGTGCCAGCAGTTTTATTTCTCCGGAGTCTCAACTAGAGTTCTTC. As protein: CASSFISPESQLEFF.

Worth noting for this clone: The same CDR3 can be traced to other DNA sequences in this sample. The genes are TRBV28 and TRBJ2-7; a weak D match, TRBD2 (6 bases). Deletions cut 4 bases from V and 2 bases from J, with 9 bases between. The length of the CDR3 is 13 residues. Per the germline V gene, CDR1 is MDHEN and CDR2 is SYDVKM. The CDR3 reads CASSSPGAYEQYF. The CDR3 bases are TGTGCCAGCAGTTCGCCGGGAGCCTACGAGCAGTACTTC.

This clone was seen only a few times. This chain's CDR3 is CASSSSSGTGELFF. In DNA, the CDR3 is TGTGCCAGCAGTTCGTCCTCAGGGACCGGGGAGCTGTTTTTT. The chain couples TRBV27 to TRBJ2-2; D is possibly TRBD1 (5 bases). Trimming stripped 4 bases from V and 5 bases from J, with 11 bases between. CDR1 is MNHEY, CDR2 SMNVEV, per germline (reference sequence). The CDR3 has 14 residues.

This chain links TRBV5-6 with TRBJ2-1; no definite D call. V gave up 7 bases and J gave up 0 bases, with 8 bases separating them. The CDR3 sequence is 13 residues long. CDR1 and CDR2 from the germline V gene are SGHDT and YYEEEE. CDR3 coding DNA: TGTGCCAGCGTCTTACTCTCCTACAATGAGCAGTTCTTC. Translating gives CASVLLSYNEQFF.

This rearrangement joins TRBV18 to TRBJ2-7, with TRBD1 matching 7 bases. Per the germline V gene, CDR1 is KGHSH and CDR2 is LQKENI. Trimming took 3 bases from V and 0 from J; bases not matched to a gene: 2. The CDR3 sequence is 14 residues long. The CDR3 coding sequence is TGTGCCAGCTCACCGGGACAGCACTCCTACGAGCAGTACTTC. This sequence encodes CASSPGQHSYEQYF.

This clone was recorded many times. The gene calls are TRBV9 and TRBJ2-7, with 9 nucleotides matching TRBD1. With V trimmed by 4 bases and J by 7 bases, 6 bases remained unmatched. Per germline, CDR1 SGDLS and CDR2 YYNGEE. This CDR3 region has 13 residues. In nucleotides, the CDR3 is TGTGCCAGCAGCCCCGGGACAGGGCGGGAGCAGTACTTC. The encoded protein is CASSPGTGREQYF.

This rearrangement joins TRBV7-8 to TRBJ1-3; D is ambiguous. V lost 1 base, J lost 7 bases, and 5 bases lay in between. Germline-derived CDR1 and CDR2 are SGHVS and FQNEAQ. This CDR3 spans 12 amino acids. The CDR3 region has the DNA TGTGCCAGCAGCTTAGGGCAGAACACCATATATTTT. Its protein is CASSLGQNTIYF.

The rearrangement links TRBV6-5 to TRBJ1-2, with D perhaps matching TRBD1 (6 bases). The V gene lost 5 bases and the J gene lost 2 bases, with 15 bases spanning the gap. The germline V gene encodes CDR1 MNHEY and CDR2 SVGAGI. The CDR3 is 15 residues long. CDR3 nucleotides: TGTGCCAGCAGTACCCCGGGACAACTAAACTATGGCTACACCTTC. Residues: CASSTPGQLNYGYTF.

This chain joins TRBV5-6 and TRBJ2-3; 9 positions match TRBD1. Germline CDR1 and CDR2: SGHDT and YYEEEE. The CDR3 totals 16 residues. V lost 3 bases to trimming and J lost 2 bases; unmatched junction nucleotides: 7. CDR3 sequence: CASSYTGGSNTDTQYF. CDR3 nucleotides: TGTGCCAGCAGCTACACAGGGGGCTCTAACACAGATACGCAGTATTTT.